These T cell receptor beta chains were read from a single sample in a study of radiotherapy plus CTLA-4 blockade in lung cancer. Some clones are missing from TCRdb's copy, which holds only in-frame ones; the method was immunoSEQ multiplex PCR. The sample holds roughly 45,000 clones, about 63% seen once. The sequencing used peripheral blood, collected from a patient treated with radiotherapy plus ipilimumab. The origin of the receptors is a human donor with non-small cell lung cancer who had a partial response to radiotherapy plus ipilimumab. Each CDR3 is given without its conserved first and last residue.

cdr3_length	j_call	v_call	cdr3_aa
11	TRBJ2-1	TRBV30	AWTGNSYNEQF
12	TRBJ2-3	TRBV2	ASKPGVVADTQY
13	TRBJ2-7	TRBV25-1	ASSVTSPSSYEQY
10	TRBJ1-1	TRBV18	ASSGGNPEAF
10	TRBJ2-5	TRBV9	ASSFGGETQY
12	TRBJ1-2	TRBV9	ASSVGLGGYGYT
12	TRBJ2-7	TRBV30	AWTDIESSYEQY
9	TRBJ2-7	TRBV6-1	ASRLEGRQY
13	TRBJ1-5	TRBV19	ASKGGAFSNQPQH
15	TRBJ2-1	TRBV11-2	ASSQRSGLAGGNEQF
16	TRBJ2-1	TRBV5-1	ASSGMGLAGSSYNEQF
13	TRBJ2-3	TRBV6-5	ASGAGAGSTDTQY
12	TRBJ2-1	TRBV6-1	ASSVGQGYNEQF
13	TRBJ1-5	TRBV7-2	ASSRDRGHNQPQH
14	TRBJ1-5	TRBV19	ASSKQGEFANQPQH
12	TRBJ2-3	TRBV6-5	ASSQDRYTDTQY
13	TRBJ2-3	TRBV5-4	ASSLDRVSTDTQY
13	TRBJ2-7	TRBV5-4	ASSFWGLSSYEQY
9	TRBJ2-7	TRBV5-5	ASSGALEQY
13	TRBJ2-7	TRBV19	ASSMGGGSSYEQY
12	TRBJ1-1	TRBV4-3	ASSQDGNRDEAF
13	TRBJ2-4	TRBV5-1	ASSLEGVTGNIQY
14	TRBJ2-7	TRBV6-5	ASSSPAGGKPYEQY
12	TRBJ2-7	TRBV18	ASSPGQGSSEQY
12	TRBJ2-6	TRBV30	AWSVVSGANVLT
12	TRBJ1-4	TRBV6-5	ASRDSDRNEKLF
14	TRBJ2-4	TRBV6-6	ASSQTETGGRSIQY
14	TRBJ2-1	TRBV6-6	ASIEQGREGGDEQF
12	TRBJ2-3	TRBV30	AWEPGLTVSTQY
13	TRBJ1-4	TRBV6-5	ASSSSKGGVEKLF
12	TRBJ2-2	TRBV6-6	ASTDTTNTGELF
12	TRBJ1-5	TRBV21-1	ASSKNGGDQPQH
13	TRBJ1-2	TRBV27	ASSPRGQGARGYT
14	TRBJ2-5	TRBV5-1	ASSSELAGGLGAQY
9	TRBJ1-2	TRBV6-1	ASVTGEGYT
11	TRBJ2-7	TRBV6-5	ASSRGNSYEQY
17	TRBJ2-4	TRBV4-1	ASSPGGLAGRLAKNIQY
11	TRBJ1-4	TRBV15	ATRRDSLEKLF
13	TRBJ1-2	TRBV5-6	ASSLYGQGPDGYT
13	TRBJ2-7	TRBV7-2	ASSLVRDRGGEQY
13	TRBJ2-3	TRBV7-3	ASSRRGGNTDTQY
14	TRBJ2-7	TRBV5-1	ASSSSGSMTDGEQY
14	TRBJ2-1	TRBV5-5	ASSSEPTGDHNEQF
10	TRBJ2-1	TRBV30	AWSYIAGVQF
12	TRBJ1-4	TRBV11-2	ASSPLGRGEKLF
13	TRBJ1-2	TRBV27	ASSTRTGLQYGYT
12	TRBJ1-5	TRBV5-6	ASSYSGGNQPQH
13	TRBJ2-1	TRBV27	ASRSVGTGDNEQF
14	TRBJ2-2	TRBV6-5	ASSSNGGPDTGELF
13	TRBJ1-4	TRBV7-9	ASSLHKVRDEKLF
16	TRBJ2-2	TRBV7-3	ASSSTILAGGSPGELF
11	TRBJ2-7	TRBV30	AWNPSGGEEQY
11	TRBJ2-3	TRBV18	ASSPPGRDTQY
11	TRBJ1-5	TRBV2	ASSKGADQPQH
10	TRBJ1-6	TRBV6-1	ASSTGDSPLH